These 2 T cell receptor beta chains share one sample of origin, sequenced in a study of cytomegalovirus exposure and HLA in healthy donors. Researchers ran the PCR with 60 Vbeta and 13 Jbeta primers. Sequencing used immunoSEQ multiplex PCR; TCRdb keeps in-frame clones, though not all of them. The sample has around 140,000 clones; 70% are singletons. The sample taken for sequencing was PBMCs. Every receptor here comes from a woman aged 55-69 years in good health and CMV-seropositive.

The J gene is TRBJ2-7, the V gene TRBV7-9; a weak D match, TRBD2 (5 bases). Per the germline V gene, CDR1 is SEHNR and CDR2 is FQNEAQ (reference sequence). CDR3 length: 12 residues. The V gene lost 2 bases and the J gene lost 7 bases, with 9 bases spanning the gap. In DNA form, the CDR3 reads TGTGCCAGCAGCTTATCCTGGGAGGAGCAGTACTTC. The encoded protein is CASSLSWEEQYF. Complete variable domain (other parts from reference TRBV7-9 and TRBJ2-7): DTGVSQNPRHKITKRGQNVTFRCDPISEHNRLYWYRQTLGQGPEFLTYFQNEAQLEKSRLLSDRFSAERPKGSFSTLEIQRTEQGDSAMYLCASSLSWEEQYFGPGTRLTVT.

The V and J genes are TRBV5-1 and TRBJ2-7; 7 bases match TRBD1. The CDR3 covers 14 residues. Germline loops: CDR1 SGHRS, CDR2 YFSETQ. With 1 base clipped from V and 3 bases from J, the junction kept 4 bases outside the gene matches. CDR3 bases: TGCGCCAGCAGCTTGAAGGGGACAGACTACGAGCAGTACTTC. Residues: CASSLKGTDYEQYF. The full variable domain, completed using reference TRBV5-1 and TRBJ2-7, is KAGVTQTPRYLIKTRGQQVTLSCSPISGHRSVSWYQQTPGQGLQFLFEYFSETQRNKGNFPGRFSGRQFSNSRSEMNVSTLELGDSALYLCASSLKGTDYEQYFGPGTRLTVT.